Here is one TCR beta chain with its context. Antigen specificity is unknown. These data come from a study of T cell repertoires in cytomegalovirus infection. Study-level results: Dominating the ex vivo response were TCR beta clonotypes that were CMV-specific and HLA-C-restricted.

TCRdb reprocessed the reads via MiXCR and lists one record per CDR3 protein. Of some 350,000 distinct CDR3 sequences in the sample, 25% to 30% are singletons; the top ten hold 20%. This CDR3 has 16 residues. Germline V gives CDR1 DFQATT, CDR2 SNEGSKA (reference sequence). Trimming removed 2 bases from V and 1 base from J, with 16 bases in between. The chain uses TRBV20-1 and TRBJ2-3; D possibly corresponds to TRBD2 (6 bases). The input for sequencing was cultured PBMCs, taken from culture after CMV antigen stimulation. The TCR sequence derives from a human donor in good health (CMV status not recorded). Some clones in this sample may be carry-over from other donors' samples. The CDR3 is CSARNLGGTRTDTQYF. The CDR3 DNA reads TGCAGTGCTAGAAATCTGGGCGGGACTCGCACAGATACGCAGTATTTT.